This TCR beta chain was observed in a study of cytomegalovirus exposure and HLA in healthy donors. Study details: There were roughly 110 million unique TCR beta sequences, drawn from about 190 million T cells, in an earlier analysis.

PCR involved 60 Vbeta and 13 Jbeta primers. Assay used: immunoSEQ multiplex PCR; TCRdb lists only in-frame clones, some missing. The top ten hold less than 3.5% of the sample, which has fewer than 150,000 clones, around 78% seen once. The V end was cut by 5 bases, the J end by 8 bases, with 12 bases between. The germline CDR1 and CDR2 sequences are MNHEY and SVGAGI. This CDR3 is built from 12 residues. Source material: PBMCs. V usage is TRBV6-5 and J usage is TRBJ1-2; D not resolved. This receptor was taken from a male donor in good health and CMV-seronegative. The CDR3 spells CASSGRAPGYTF. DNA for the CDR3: TGTGCCAGCAGTGGGAGGGCCCCCGGCTACACCTTC.